This TCR beta chain is drawn from a study of CD8 T cells in Susac syndrome. In the study overall: At blood draw, Susac syndrome patients were therapy-naive, on corticosteroids, or on intravenous immunoglobulin alone.

An amount of RNA that ranged from roughly 0.45 to 1 ug was reverse transcribed with random hexamers. MiXCR, applied by TCRdb to the immunoSEQ multiplex PCR reads, yields one record per CDR3 protein. The sample comprises approximately 190,000 distinct CDR3 sequences, just under 95% of which are singletons, and about 0.17% rests with the top ten. Germline assignment: CDR1 LGHDT and CDR2 YNNKEL (reference sequence). This CDR3 is 14 amino acids long. Trimming removed 0 bases from V and 0 bases from J, with 4 bases in between. This TCR derives from a human donor with Susac syndrome. Sequenced sample: CD8+ T cells from PBMCs. V usage is TRBV3-1 and J usage is TRBJ2-3; D remains ambiguous. DNA for the CDR3: TGTGCCAGCAGCCAAGAACGTAGCACAGATACGCAGTATTTT. Its translation is CASSQERSTDTQYF.